What follows describes a single TCR beta chain. This entry comes from a study of blood T cell repertoires in COVID-19. About the research overall: Spain, Italy and the United States supplied samples that represented acute and convalescent COVID-19.

CDR1 LNHDA and CDR2 SQIVND come from the germline V gene (reference sequence). V was pared by 5 bases and J by 0 bases, with 7 bases of the junction left unmatched. This CDR3 is built from 16 residues. In the original analysis: Reference gene primer amplification gave nucleated cell count estimates. Sequencing used immunoSEQ multiplex PCR; TCRdb keeps in-frame clones, though not all of them. Clonal size and the V and J genes are those of that table, whereas D and trimming came from the DNA. The sample comprises under 200,000 clones, 70% to 90% of which are singletons, and about 6.3% rests with the top ten.

This clonotype originated in a man aged 35-49 years with active or convalescent COVID-19. The chain is built from TRBV19 and TRBJ1-5, with 7 positions matching TRBD1. Sequencing was carried out using peripheral blood. The CDR3 protein is CASSGRQGYSNQPQHF. The CDR3 nucleotides are TGTGCCAGTAGTGGCAGACAGGGTTATAGCAATCAGCCCCAGCATTTT.